The 4 T cell receptor beta chains below all came from one sample that was sequenced in a study of blood T cell repertoires in COVID-19. The repertoire was sequenced with immunoSEQ multiplex PCR; TCRdb's copy has only in-frame clones and lacks some. The sample lists about 67,000 clones, about 86% occurring once. Source material: peripheral blood. Source of these receptors: a man between 50 and 59 years old with active COVID-19.

The V and J genes are TRBV7-9 and TRBJ1-4; TRBD1 might be the D (6 bases). Trimming cost V 1 base and J 2 bases, with 8 bases left between them. The V gene's germline CDR1 is SEHNR and CDR2 FQNEAQ (reference sequence). This CDR3 region has 15 residues. CDR3 DNA sequence: TGTGCCAGCAGCTTAGGAGGGGGTACTAATGAAAAACTGTTTTTT. It codes for CASSLGGGTNEKLFF.

This clone was observed a handful of times. CDR3: CASSLGGTNQPQHF. As DNA, the CDR3 is TGCGCCAGCAGCTTGGGAGGCACTAATCAGCCCCAGCATTTT. The V gene is TRBV5-1, the J gene TRBJ1-5; D ambiguous. The length of the CDR3 is 14 residues. The V gene's germline CDR1 is SGHRS and CDR2 YFSETQ. V lost 0 bases and J 4 bases, leaving 8 bases between the germline ends.

The J gene is TRBJ2-1, the V gene TRBV7-2, with 7 bases matching TRBD1. Germline loops: CDR1 SGHTA, CDR2 FQGNSA. The CDR3 is made up of 15 amino acids. The junction had 3 bases not matched to a gene; V was cut back by 1 base and J by 3 bases. In DNA form, the CDR3 reads TGTGCCAGCAGCTTAGGGCCAGGGGGCTACAATGAGCAGTTCTTC. Translated, it gives CASSLGPGGYNEQFF.

The chain links TRBV5-1 to TRBJ2-7; 12 bases match TRBD2. This CDR3 region has 17 residues. The junction had 10 bases not matched to a gene; V was cut back by 4 bases and J by 2 bases. CDR1 is SGHRS, CDR2 YFSETQ, per germline. The CDR3 DNA sequence: TGCGCCAGCAGCCTCAACAATCTAGCGGGGGGGACCTACGAGCAGTACTTC. Protein product: CASSLNNLAGGTYEQYF.